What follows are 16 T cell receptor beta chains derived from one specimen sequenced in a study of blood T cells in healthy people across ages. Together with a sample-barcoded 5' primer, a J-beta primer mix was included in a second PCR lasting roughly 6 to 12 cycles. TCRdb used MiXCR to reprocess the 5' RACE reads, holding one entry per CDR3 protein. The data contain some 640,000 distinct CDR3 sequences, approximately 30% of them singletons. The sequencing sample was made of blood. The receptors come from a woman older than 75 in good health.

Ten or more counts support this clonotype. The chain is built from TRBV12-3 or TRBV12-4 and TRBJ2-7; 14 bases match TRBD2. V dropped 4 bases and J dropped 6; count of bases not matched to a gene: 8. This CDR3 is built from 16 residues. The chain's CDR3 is CASSSGLAGGLSEQYF. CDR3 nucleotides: TGTGCCAGCAGTTCCGGACTAGCGGGGGGTTTAAGCGAGCAGTACTTC.

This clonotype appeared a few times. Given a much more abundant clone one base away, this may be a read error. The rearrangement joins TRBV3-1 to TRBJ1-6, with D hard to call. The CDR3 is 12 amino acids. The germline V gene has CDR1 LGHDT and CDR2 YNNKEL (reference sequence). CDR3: CASSQDQTPPHF. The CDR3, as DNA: TGTGCCAGCAGCCAAGACCAGACACCCCCCCACTTT.

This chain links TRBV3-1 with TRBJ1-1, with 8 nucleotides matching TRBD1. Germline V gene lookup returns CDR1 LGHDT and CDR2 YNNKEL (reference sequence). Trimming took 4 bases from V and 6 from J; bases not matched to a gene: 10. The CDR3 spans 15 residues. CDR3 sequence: CASSLYRTGQAEAFF. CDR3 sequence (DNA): TGTGCCAGCAGCCTCTACCGGACAGGGCAGGCTGAAGCTTTCTTT.

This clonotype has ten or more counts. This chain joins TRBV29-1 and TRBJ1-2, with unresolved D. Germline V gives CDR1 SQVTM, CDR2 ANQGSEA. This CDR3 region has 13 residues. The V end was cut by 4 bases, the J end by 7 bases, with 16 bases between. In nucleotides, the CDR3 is TGCAGCGTTGTAGGGCTCGGCTATGGTGGCTACACCTTC. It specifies CSVVGLGYGGYTF.

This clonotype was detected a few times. CDR3 nucleotide sequence: TGTGCCAGCAGTGCCGAGGTTCGGACAAACGGCGAGCAGTTCTTC. Translated: CASSAEVRTNGEQFF. The gene calls are TRBV5-6 and TRBJ2-1, with D possibly TRBD1 on 5 matching bases. This CDR3 is 15 amino acids long. Deletions cut 5 bases from V and 10 bases from J, with 22 bases between. In germline, CDR1 is SGHDT, CDR2 YYEEEE.

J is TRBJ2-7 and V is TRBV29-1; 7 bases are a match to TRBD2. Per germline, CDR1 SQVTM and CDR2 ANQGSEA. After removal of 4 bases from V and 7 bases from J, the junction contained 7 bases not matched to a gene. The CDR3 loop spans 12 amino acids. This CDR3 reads CSVGGGFLEQYF. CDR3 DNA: TGCAGCGTTGGGGGGGGGTTCCTGGAGCAGTACTTC.

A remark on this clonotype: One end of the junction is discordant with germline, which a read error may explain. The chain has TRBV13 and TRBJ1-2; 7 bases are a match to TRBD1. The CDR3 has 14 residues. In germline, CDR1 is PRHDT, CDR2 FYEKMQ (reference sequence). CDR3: CAGSLGRGVYGYTF. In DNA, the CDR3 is TGTGCCGGCAGCTTAGGCAGGGGGGTCTATGGCTACACCTTC.

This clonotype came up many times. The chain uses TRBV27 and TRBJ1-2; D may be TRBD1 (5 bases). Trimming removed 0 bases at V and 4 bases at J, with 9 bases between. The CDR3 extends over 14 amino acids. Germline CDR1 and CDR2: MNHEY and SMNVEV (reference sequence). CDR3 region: CASSLSGGGYGYTF. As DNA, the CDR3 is TGTGCCAGCAGTTTATCGGGCGGGGGCTATGGCTACACCTTC.

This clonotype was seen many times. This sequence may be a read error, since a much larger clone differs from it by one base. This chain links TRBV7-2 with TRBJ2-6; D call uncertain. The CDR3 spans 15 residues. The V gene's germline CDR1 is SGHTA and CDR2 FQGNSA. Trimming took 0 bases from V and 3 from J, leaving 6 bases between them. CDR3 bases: TGTGCCAGCAGCTTAGCAGGGATTGGGGCCAACGTCCTGACTTTC. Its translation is CASSLAGIGANVLTF.

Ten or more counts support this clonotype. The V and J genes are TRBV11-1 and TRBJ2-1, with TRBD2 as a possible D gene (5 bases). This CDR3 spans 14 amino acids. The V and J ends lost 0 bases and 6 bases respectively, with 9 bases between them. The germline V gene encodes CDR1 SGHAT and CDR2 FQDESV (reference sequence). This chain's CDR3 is CASSLAGNRNEQFF. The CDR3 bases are TGTGCCAGCAGCTTAGCCGGGAACCGCAATGAGCAGTTCTTC.

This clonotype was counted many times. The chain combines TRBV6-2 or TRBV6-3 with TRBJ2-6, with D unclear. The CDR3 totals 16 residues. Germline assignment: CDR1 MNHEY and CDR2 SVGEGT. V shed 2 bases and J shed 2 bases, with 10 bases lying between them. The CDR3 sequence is CASSYTHLPGANVLTF. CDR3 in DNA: TGTGCCAGCAGTTACACGCATCTTCCTGGGGCCAACGTCCTGACTTTC.

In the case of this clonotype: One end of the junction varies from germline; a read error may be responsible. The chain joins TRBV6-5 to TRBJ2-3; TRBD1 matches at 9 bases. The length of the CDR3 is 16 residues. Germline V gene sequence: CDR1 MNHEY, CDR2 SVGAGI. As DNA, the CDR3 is TGTGCCAGCAGTGACTCCGGGACAGGGTTTACAGATACGCAGTATTTT. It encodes CASSDSGTGFTDTQYF.

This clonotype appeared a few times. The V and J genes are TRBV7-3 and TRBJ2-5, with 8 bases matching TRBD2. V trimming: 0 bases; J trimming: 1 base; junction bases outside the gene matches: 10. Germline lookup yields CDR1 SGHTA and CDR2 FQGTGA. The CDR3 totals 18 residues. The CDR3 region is CASSLTGMAGGPQETQYF. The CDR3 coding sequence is TGTGCCAGCAGCTTAACGGGAATGGCGGGGGGCCCCCAAGAGACCCAGTACTTC.

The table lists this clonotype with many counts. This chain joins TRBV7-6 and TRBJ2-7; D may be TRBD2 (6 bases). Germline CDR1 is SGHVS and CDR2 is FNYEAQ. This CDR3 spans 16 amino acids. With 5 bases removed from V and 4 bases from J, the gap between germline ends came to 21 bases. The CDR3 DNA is TGTGCCAGCAGCCTCAGACAGACGGGACTCTCTTACGAGCAGTACTTC. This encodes CASSLRQTGLSYEQYF.

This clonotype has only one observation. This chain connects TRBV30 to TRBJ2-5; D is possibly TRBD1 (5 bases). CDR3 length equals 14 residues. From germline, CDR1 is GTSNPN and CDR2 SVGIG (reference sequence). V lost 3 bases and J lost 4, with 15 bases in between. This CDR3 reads CAWRDVGALETQYF. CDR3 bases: TGTGCCTGGAGGGACGTTGGGGCTCTAGAGACCCAGTACTTC.

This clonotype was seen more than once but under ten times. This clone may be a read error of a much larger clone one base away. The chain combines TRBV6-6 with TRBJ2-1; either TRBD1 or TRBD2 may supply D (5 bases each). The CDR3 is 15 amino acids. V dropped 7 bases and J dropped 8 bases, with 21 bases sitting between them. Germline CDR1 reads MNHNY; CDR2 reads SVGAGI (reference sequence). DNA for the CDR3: TGTGCCAGCACAACCGGGACCCCTCCGACCGATGAGCAGTTCTTC. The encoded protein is CASTTGTPPTDEQFF.